A single sample gave rise to the 19 T cell receptor beta chains below, sequenced in a study of blood T cell repertoires in COVID-19. Profiling relied on immunoSEQ multiplex PCR, and the TCRdb table lists in-frame clones only, not all of them. Found here are roughly 62,000 clones, around 80% of them singletons; the top ten hold roughly 3.5%. The source material was peripheral blood. The receptors derive from a man in his sixties with acute or convalescent COVID-19.

CDR3 protein: CASSLSQAYGYTF. The CDR3 DNA follows: TGTGCCAGCAGTTTAAGCCAGGCCTATGGCTACACCTTC. The chain recombines TRBV12-3 or TRBV12-4 with TRBJ1-2, with D uncertain. The CDR3 has 13 residues. Trimming left V 2 bases short and J 4 bases short, with 8 bases between.

The chain couples TRBV24-1 to TRBJ2-7, with D unresolved. This CDR3 comprises 11 residues. Between the trimmed V and J ends, which lost 6 bases and 3 bases, there was a span of 5 bases. Germline values: CDR1 KGHDR, CDR2 SFDVKD. The DNA of the CDR3 is TGTGCCACCAGTCTAGGCTACGAGCAGTACTTC. This codes for CATSLGYEQYF.

The chain employs TRBV24-1 and TRBJ2-3, with D possibly being TRBD2 (5 bases). The germline V gene encodes CDR1 KGHDR and CDR2 SFDVKD. The CDR3 has 14 residues. The germline V and J ends were trimmed by 7 bases and 1 base, with 11 bases remaining between them. The CDR3 is CATSGVGGTDTQYF. As DNA, the CDR3 is TGTGCCACCAGCGGGGTGGGCGGCACAGATACGCAGTATTTT.

This chain connects TRBV29-1 to TRBJ1-6; the D gene is possibly TRBD1 (6 bases). Trimming pared 5 bases from V and 8 bases from J, leaving 16 bases between. Germline-derived CDR1 and CDR2 are SQVTM and ANQGSEA. There are 14 residues in the CDR3. CDR3 DNA sequence: TGCAGCGTTTCCGACGGAGAGGGGGATTCACCCCTCCACTTT. Protein product: CSVSDGEGDSPLHF. Combining the CDR3 with reference TRBV29-1 and TRBJ1-6 gives the whole variable domain SAVISQKPSRDICQRGTSLTIQCQVDSQVTMMFWYRQQPGQSLTLIATANQGSEATYESGFVIDKFPISRPNLTFSTLTVSNMSPEDSSIYLCSVSDGEGDSPLHFGNGTRLTVT.

This chain links TRBV30 with TRBJ2-5, with a weak D call TRBD2 (7 bases). The V end was cut by 4 bases, the J end by 1 base, with 16 bases between. CDR3 length: 15 residues. In germline, CDR1 is GTSNPN, CDR2 SVGIG (reference sequence). CDR3 sequence: CAWTVGGGSQETQYF. The CDR3 DNA sequence: TGTGCCTGGACTGTGGGCGGGGGCTCCCAAGAGACCCAGTACTTC. Filled out from reference TRBV30 and TRBJ2-5, the complete variable domain reads SQTIHQWPATLVQPVGSPLSLECTVEGTSNPNLYWYRQAAGRGLQLLFYSVGIGQISSEVPQNLSASRPQDRQFILSSKKLLLSDSGFYLCAWTVGGGSQETQYFGPGTRLLVL.

The chain has TRBV4-2 and TRBJ2-1; maybe TRBD2 (7 bases). The V gene's germline CDR1 is LGHNA and CDR2 YNFKEQ. The V end was cut by 1 base, the J end by 2 bases, with 9 bases between. This CDR3 spans 15 amino acids. CDR3 sequence (DNA): TGTGCCAGCAGCCAAGGAGGGGGGGCCTACAATGAGCAGTTCTTC. As protein: CASSQGGGAYNEQFF.

This clone was seen a single time. The chain links TRBV27 to TRBJ2-7, with TRBD1 matching over 9 bases. Looked up from germline, CDR1 is MNHEY and CDR2 is SMNVEV (reference sequence). This CDR3 has 16 amino acids. V shed 5 bases and J 3 bases; nucleotides not matched to a gene: 11. The CDR3 DNA sequence: TGTGCCAGCAGTCCATTGGCCGGGACAGGGAACTACGAGCAGTACTTC. Protein: CASSPLAGTGNYEQYF.

The chain carries TRBV9 and TRBJ2-5; 9 bases match TRBD2. Looked up from germline, CDR1 is SGDLS and CDR2 is YYNGEE. V lost 7 bases and J lost 5; bases outside the gene matches: 12. This CDR3 contains 15 residues. The CDR3 region is CASSTGGGGRETQYF. The CDR3 DNA reads TGTGCCAGCTCAACCGGCGGGGGGGGACGGGAGACCCAGTACTTC.

The rearrangement uses TRBV24-1 and TRBJ1-4, with D possibly being TRBD1 (5 bases). V was cut by 3 bases and J by 5 bases, with 15 bases left in between. Germline V gives CDR1 KGHDR, CDR2 SFDVKD. The length of the CDR3 is 16 residues. The CDR3 region has the DNA TGTGCCACCAGTGATCCCCGTGCCGGGGGGAATGAAAAACTGTTTTTT. Its translation: CATSDPRAGGNEKLFF.

The V call is TRBV6-1, the J call TRBJ1-5; TRBD1 is a possible D gene (5 bases). The CDR3 contains 14 residues. Germline V gene sequence: CDR1 MNHNS, CDR2 SASEGT. Trimming pared 3 bases from V and 1 base from J, leaving 7 bases between. In nucleotides, the CDR3 is TGTGCCAGCAGTGAGCAGGGCAGCAATCAGCCCCAGCATTTT. It yields the protein CASSEQGSNQPQHF.

This clone was seen only a few times. The V and J genes are TRBV20-1 and TRBJ2-5; 7 bases fit TRBD1. The CDR3 runs 12 residues. The germline V gene encodes CDR1 DFQATT and CDR2 SNEGSKA (reference sequence). J lost 5 bases, V lost 3 bases, and 3 bases had no gene match. CDR3 loop: CSASPTGETQYF. CDR3 nucleotide sequence: TGCAGTGCTAGTCCGACAGGGGAGACCCAGTACTTC.

This clone appeared a few times. The gene calls are TRBV20-1 and TRBJ1-3, with D unresolved. Trimming shortened V by 6 bases and J by 3 bases, and 6 bases separated the two germline ends. CDR1 is DFQATT and CDR2 is SNEGSKA in the germline V gene (reference sequence). This CDR3 contains 11 residues. The CDR3 sequence is CSAPLGNTIYF. CDR3 DNA: TGCAGTGCCCCCCTTGGAAACACCATATATTTT.

The J gene is TRBJ2-7, the V gene TRBV7-8; D ambiguous. V was cut by 1 base and J by 3 bases, with 7 bases left in between. Germline V gene sequence: CDR1 SGHVS, CDR2 FQNEAQ. This CDR3 is built from 13 residues. The CDR3 region has the DNA TGTGCCAGCAGCTTAGGAGGTCACTACGAGCAGTACTTC. This sequence encodes CASSLGGHYEQYF.

The chain links TRBV11-2 to TRBJ1-2, with TRBD1 identical over 7 bases. The CDR3 has 14 amino acids. From germline, CDR1 is SGHAT and CDR2 FQNNGV. Trimming at V came to 5 bases and at J to 2 bases, leaving 5 bases not matched to a gene. In DNA form, the CDR3 reads TGTGCCAGCAGCAGAGGGGGCGAAAACTATGGCTACACCTTC. This translates into CASSRGGENYGYTF.

J is TRBJ1-6 and V is TRBV10-2; D is undetermined. CDR1 and CDR2 from the germline V gene are WSHSY and SAAADI. The CDR3 consists of 14 residues. With 0 bases removed from V and 9 bases from J, the gap between germline ends came to 9 bases. CDR3 protein: CASSESRASSPLHF. DNA of the CDR3: TGCGCCAGCAGTGAGTCTCGCGCGAGTTCACCCCTCCACTTT.

This sequence joins TRBV20-1 and TRBJ1-3; D gene unclear. CDR1 is DFQATT and CDR2 is SNEGSKA in the germline V gene (reference sequence). This CDR3 is 11 amino acids long. The V end lost 5 bases, the J end lost 3 bases, and 5 bases lay between the germline ends. Here the CDR3 reads CSAPFGNTIYF. As DNA, the CDR3 is TGCAGTGCTCCTTTTGGAAACACCATATATTTT.

With respect to this clone: Relative to the germline gene, one junction end is altered; a read error may explain this. The chain is built from TRBV12-3 or TRBV12-4 and TRBJ1-4; TRBD1 is a possible D gene (5 bases). The CDR3 loop spans 13 amino acids. CDR3 region: CASSPLLGAGGVF. Here the CDR3 DNA reads TGTGCCAGCAGTCCGCTGCTTGGGGCCGGGGGGGTTTTT.

The gene calls are TRBV6-5 and TRBJ1-2, with D unresolved. V was trimmed by 6 bases and J by 1 base, leaving 6 bases between them. This CDR3 comprises 12 residues. CDR1 is MNHEY, CDR2 SVGAGI, per germline. DNA of the CDR3: TGTGCCAGCAGGGCAGATAACTATGGCTACACCTTC. Amino acids: CASRADNYGYTF.

The J gene is TRBJ2-5, the V gene TRBV2, with D possibly TRBD1 on 7 matching bases. The CDR3 length is 14 residues. Germline CDR1 and CDR2: SNHLY and FYNNEI. The ends were cut back, 2 bases at V and 4 bases at J, with 11 bases in the middle. DNA of the CDR3: TGTGCCAGCAGTGAACAGGGGGGCCGAGAGACCCAGTACTTC. Translated: CASSEQGGRETQYF.